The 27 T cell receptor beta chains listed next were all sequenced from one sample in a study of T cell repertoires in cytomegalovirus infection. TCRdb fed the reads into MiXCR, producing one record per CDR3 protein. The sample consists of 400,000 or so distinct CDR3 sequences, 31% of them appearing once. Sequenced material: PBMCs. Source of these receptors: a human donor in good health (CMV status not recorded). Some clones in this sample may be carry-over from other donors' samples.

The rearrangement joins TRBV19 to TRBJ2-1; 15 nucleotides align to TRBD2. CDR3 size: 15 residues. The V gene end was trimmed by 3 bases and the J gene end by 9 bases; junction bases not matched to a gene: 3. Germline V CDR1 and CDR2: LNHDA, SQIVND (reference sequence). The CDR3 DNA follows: TGTGCCAGTAGTATGGGACTAGCGGGGGGAGTTGAGCAGTTCTTC. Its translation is CASSMGLAGGVEQFF.

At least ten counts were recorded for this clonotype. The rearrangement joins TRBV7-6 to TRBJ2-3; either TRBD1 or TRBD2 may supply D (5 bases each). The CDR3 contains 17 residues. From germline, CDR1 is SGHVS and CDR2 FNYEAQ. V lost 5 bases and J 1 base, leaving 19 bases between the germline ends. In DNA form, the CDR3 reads TGTGCCAGCAGCCGATTGGGACCCGGGATGGGCACAGATACGCAGTATTTT. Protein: CASSRLGPGMGTDTQYF.

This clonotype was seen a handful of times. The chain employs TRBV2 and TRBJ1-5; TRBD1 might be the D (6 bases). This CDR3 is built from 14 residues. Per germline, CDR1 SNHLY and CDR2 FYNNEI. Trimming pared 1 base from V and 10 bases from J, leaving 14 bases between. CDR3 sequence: CASSEDRVRKPQHF. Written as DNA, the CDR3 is TGTGCCAGCAGTGAAGACAGGGTTCGAAAACCCCAGCATTTT. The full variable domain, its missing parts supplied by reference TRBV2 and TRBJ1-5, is EPEVTQTPSHQVTQMGQEVILRCVPISNHLYFYWYRQILGQKVEFLVSFYNNEISEKSEIFDDQFSVERPDGSNFTLKIRSTKLEDSAMYFCASSEDRVRKPQHFGDGTRLSIL.

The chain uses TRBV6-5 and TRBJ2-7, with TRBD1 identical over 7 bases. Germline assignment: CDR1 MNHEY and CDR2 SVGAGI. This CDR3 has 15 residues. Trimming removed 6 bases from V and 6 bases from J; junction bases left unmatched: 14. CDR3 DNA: TGTGCCAGCAGAGACTCCGGGACAGCTCCATCCGAGCAGTACTTC. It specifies CASRDSGTAPSEQYF.

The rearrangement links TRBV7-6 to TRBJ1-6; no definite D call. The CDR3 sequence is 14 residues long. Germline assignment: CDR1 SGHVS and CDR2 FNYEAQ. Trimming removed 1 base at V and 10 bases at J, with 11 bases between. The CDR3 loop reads CASSLGPGQSPLHF. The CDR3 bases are TGTGCCAGCAGCTTAGGTCCCGGGCAGTCACCCCTCCACTTT.

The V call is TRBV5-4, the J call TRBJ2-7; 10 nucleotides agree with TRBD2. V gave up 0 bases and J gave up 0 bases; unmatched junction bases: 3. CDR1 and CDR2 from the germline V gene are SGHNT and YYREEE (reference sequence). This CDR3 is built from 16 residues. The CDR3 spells CASSLEGLAISYEQYF. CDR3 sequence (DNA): TGTGCCAGCAGCTTGGAGGGACTAGCGATCTCCTACGAGCAGTACTTC.

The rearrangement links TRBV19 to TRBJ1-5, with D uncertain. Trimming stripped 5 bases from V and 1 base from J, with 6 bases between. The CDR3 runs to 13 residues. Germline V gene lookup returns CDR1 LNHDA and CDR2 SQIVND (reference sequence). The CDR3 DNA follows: TGTGCCAGTAGTCACCCCAGCAATCAGCCCCAGCATTTT. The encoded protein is CASSHPSNQPQHF.

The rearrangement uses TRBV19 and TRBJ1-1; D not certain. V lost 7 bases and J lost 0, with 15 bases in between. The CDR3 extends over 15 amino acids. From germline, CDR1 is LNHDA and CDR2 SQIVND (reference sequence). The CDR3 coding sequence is TGTGCCAGTAACCCGACACGTTTCATGAACACTGAAGCTTTCTTT. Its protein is CASNPTRFMNTEAFF.

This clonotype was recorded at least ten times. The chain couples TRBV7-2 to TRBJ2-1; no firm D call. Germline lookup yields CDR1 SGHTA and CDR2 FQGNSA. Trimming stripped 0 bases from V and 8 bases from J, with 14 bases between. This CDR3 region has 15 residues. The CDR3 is CASSLAPRIGDEQFF. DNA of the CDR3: TGTGCCAGCAGCTTAGCCCCAAGAATTGGGGATGAGCAGTTCTTC.

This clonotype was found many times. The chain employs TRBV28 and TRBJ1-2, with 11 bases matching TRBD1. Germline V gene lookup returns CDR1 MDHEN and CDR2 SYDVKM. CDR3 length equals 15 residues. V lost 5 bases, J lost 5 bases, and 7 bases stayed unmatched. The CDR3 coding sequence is TGTGCCAGCAGTCCCCGGACAGGGGGCTTGTATGGCTACACCTTC. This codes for CASSPRTGGLYGYTF.

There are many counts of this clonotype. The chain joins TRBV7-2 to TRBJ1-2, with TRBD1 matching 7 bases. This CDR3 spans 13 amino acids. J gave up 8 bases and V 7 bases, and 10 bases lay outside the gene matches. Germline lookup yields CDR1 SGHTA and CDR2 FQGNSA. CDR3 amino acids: CASIGTAAYGYTF. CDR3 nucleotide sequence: TGTGCCAGCATTGGGACAGCTGCATACGGCTACACCTTC.

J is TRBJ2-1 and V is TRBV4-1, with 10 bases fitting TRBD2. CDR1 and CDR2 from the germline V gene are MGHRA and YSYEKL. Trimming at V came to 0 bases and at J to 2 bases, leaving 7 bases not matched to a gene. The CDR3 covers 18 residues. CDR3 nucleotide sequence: TGCGCCAGCAGCCAAGAGCCCCCCCTAGCGGGGGCCTACAATGAGCAGTTCTTC. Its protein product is CASSQEPPLAGAYNEQFF.

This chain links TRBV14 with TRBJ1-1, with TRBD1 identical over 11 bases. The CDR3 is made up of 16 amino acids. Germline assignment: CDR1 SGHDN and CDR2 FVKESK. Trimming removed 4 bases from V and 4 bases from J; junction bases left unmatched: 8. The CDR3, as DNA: TGTGCCAGCAGCCCGACGGGGACAGGGGGATCCACTGAAGCTTTCTTT. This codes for CASSPTGTGGSTEAFF.

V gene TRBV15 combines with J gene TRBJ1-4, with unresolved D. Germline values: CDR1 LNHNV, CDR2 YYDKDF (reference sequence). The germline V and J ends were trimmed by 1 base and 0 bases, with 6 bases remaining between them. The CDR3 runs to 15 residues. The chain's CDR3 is CATSRVDATNEKLFF. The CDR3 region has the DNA TGTGCCACCAGCAGAGTGGATGCAACTAATGAAAAACTGTTTTTT.

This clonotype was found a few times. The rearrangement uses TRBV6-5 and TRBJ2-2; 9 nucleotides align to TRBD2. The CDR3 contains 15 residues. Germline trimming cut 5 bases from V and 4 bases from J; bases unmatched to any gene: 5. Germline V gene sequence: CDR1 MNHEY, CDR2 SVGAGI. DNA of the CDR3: TGTGCCAGCAGTAAGCTAGCGGGGCCCACCGGGGAGCTGTTTTTT. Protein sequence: CASSKLAGPTGELFF.

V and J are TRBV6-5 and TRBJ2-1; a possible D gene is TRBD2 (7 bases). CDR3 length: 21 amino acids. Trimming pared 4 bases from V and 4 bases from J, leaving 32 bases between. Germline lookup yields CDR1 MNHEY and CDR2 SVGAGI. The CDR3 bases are TGTGCCAGCAGTTTCTCTGGGGAGACGGGGGGCCACCCAGAAGTATACAATGAGCAGTTCTTC. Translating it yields CASSFSGETGGHPEVYNEQFF.

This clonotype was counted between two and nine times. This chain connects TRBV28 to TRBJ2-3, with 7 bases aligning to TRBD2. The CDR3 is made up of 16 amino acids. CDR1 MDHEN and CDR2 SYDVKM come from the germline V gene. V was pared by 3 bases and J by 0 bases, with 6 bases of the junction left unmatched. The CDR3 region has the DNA TGTGCCAGCAGTTTCCGTGCGGGGGTGAGCACAGATACGCAGTATTTT. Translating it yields CASSFRAGVSTDTQYF.

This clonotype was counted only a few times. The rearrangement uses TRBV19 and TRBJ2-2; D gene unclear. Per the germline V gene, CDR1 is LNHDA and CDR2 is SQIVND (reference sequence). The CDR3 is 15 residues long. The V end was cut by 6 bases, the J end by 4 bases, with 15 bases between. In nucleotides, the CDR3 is TGTGCCAGTAGCAACTGGGCAGAGTCCACCGGGGAGCTGTTTTTT. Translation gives CASSNWAESTGELFF.

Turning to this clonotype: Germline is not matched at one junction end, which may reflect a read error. The CDR3 coding sequence is TGTGCCAGCGGCTTCCGTCTACCGGCAGGATTT. Its protein is CASGFRLPAGF. The V call is TRBV28, the J call TRBJ2-3; no clear D. The CDR3 sequence is 11 residues long. Germline-derived CDR1 and CDR2 are MDHEN and SYDVKM. The complete variable domain, with remaining parts taken from reference TRBV28 and TRBJ2-3, reads DVKVTQSSRYLVKRTGEKVFLECVQDMDHENMFWYRQDPGLGLRLIYFSYDVKMKEKGDIPEGYSVSREKKERFSLILESASTNQTSMYLCASGFRLPAGFGPGTRLTVL.

The CDR3 sequence: CASSLYLGSEAFF. CDR3 DNA: TGTGCCAGCAGTTTATATCTGGGCAGTGAAGCTTTCTTT. J is TRBJ1-1 and V is TRBV28; D gene unclear. CDR1 is MDHEN, CDR2 SYDVKM, per germline. The CDR3 totals 13 residues. Trimming took 1 base from V and 7 from J, leaving 10 bases between them.

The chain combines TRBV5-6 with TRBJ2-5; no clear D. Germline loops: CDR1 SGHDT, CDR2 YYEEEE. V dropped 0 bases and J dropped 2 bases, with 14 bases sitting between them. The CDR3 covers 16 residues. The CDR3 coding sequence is TGTGCCAGCAGCTTGGATTTTCGGGCCGCTCAAGAGACCCAGTACTTC. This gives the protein CASSLDFRAAQETQYF.

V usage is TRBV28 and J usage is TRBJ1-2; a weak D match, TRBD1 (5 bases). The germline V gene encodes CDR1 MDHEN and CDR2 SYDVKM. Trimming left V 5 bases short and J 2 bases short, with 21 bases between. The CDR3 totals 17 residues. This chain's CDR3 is CASSTLPMTAVNYGYTF. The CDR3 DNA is TGTGCCAGCAGTACGCTCCCAATGACAGCGGTGAACTATGGCTACACCTTC.

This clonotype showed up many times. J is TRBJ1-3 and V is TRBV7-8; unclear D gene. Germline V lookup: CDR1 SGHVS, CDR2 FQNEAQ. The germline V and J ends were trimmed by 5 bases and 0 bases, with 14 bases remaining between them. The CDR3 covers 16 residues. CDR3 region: CASSGSRKSSGNTIYF. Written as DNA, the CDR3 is TGTGCCAGCAGCGGATCAAGAAAGAGCTCTGGAAACACCATATATTTT.

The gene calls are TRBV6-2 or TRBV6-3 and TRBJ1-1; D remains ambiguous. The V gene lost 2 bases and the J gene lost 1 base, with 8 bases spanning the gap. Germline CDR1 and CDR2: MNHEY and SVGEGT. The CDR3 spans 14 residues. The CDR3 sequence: CASSYLRENTEAFF. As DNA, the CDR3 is TGTGCCAGCAGTTACCTCCGGGAGAACACTGAAGCTTTCTTT.

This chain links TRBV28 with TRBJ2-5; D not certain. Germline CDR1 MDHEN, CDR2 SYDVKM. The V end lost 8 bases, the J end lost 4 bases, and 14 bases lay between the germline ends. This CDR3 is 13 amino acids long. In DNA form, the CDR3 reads TGTGCCAGCCGACGACTCCCTGTAGAGACCCAGTACTTC. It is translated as CASRRLPVETQYF.

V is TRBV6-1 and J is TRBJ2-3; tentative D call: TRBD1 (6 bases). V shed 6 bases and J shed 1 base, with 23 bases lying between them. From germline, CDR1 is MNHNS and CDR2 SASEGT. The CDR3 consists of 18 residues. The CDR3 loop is CASRPRVWAGARTDTQYF. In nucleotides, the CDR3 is TGTGCCAGCAGACCCCGAGTTTGGGCAGGGGCTCGCACAGATACGCAGTATTTT.

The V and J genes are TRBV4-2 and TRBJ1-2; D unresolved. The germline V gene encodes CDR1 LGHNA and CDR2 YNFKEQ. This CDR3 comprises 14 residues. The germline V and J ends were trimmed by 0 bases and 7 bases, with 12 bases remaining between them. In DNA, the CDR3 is TGTGCCAGCAGCCAAGAGGCCGAGAGTAGTGGCTACACCTTC. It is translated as CASSQEAESSGYTF.